This T cell receptor (beta chain) came from a study of shared clonotypes between healthy human individuals (TCRdb year 2020). About the study as a whole: The cohort comprised a couple of women and three men aged 18 to 49 years. Per donor, three plates each were used for CD4 naive and CD4 memory, two for CD8 naive, and one for CD8 memory. To estimate repertoire size and how much clonotype sharing occurs between individuals, the study deeply sequenced the blood TCR repertoires of several healthy adults. Different laboratories and diverse techniques were used to prepare libraries and sequence TCR repertoires, to increase sequencing depth and limit assay-specific biases. Between about 0.85 and 10 billion PBMCs per donor were obtained by leukapheresis. Summary of the overall study and its limitations: Across a handful of donors, around 5% of naive CD4, roughly 3.4% of naive CD8, about 2.3% of memory CD4, and under 0.45% of memory CD8 clonotypes were shared. Naive subsets generally had larger estimated clonotype richness than memory subsets did. Incomplete sequencing was indicated by rarefaction of sorted-subset datasets, despite the large sequencing depth. The genetic and exposure-history diversity represented was limited by the small number of donors. Based on pairwise subsampling, the degree of clonotype sharing among donors was expected to be affected by sequencing depth. Compared with non-shared clonotypes, clonotypes shared by all four sorted-subset donors had higher generation probabilities. Only blood was sampled, and tissue TCR repertoires likely differ from those in blood.

Using the deep immunoSEQ assay, TCR CDR3 regions were amplified from genomic DNA by multiplex PCR. For each cell subset, the extracted genomic DNA was distributed evenly across all wells of several immunoSEQ 96-well plates, and each plate served as one replicate. Each replicate PCR for sorted subsets received about 210 ng genomic DNA, equal to some 32,000 T cell genomes. Purified libraries were quantified with a Qubit 3.0 fluorometer, sized on a Bioanalyzer 2100, and re-quantified with the KAPA Library Quantification kit. A separate single-read 150-cycle Illumina NextSeq 550 flow cell was used to sequence each immunoSEQ 96-well plate. In the source study's methods: Because the immunoSEQ output included only junctional sequences and no quality scores, the filtering could not be the same as the filtering used for full-length reads. Sequences were annotated with PyIR, a Python wrapper for IgBLAST v1.9, using IMGT germline references to assign V/J genes and CDR3. Reads were removed for weak V/J assignments (E-value above 1e-6), missing CDR3, stop codons, out-of-frame junctions, or ambiguous translated residues. V3J clonotypes were defined as sequences sharing an identical inferred V gene, J gene, and CDR3 amino acid sequence. Percentage overlap between repertoires was calculated by dividing the number of shared unique clonotypes by the size of the smaller repertoire. Richness of each repertoire was evaluated using RTK rarefaction, the Chao1 estimator, and Recon v2.1 estimates of unobserved clonotypes. Generation probabilities for all TCRbeta clonotypes obtained by the gDNA method from several donors were computed using OLGA. The table was pulled from immuneACCESS by TCRdb, which kept in-frame rearrangements only. Such tables lose some clones; where checked, under half of the loss comes from unresolved V genes, and the rest has no known cause. Clone size and the V and J calls come from that table; the DNA yielded D and trimming. The sample table holds 550,000 to 700,000 clones, of which roughly 73% were seen once. The ten largest clones add up to roughly 2% of the sample.

The germline V gene specifies SGHAT as CDR1 and FQNNGV as CDR2. The CDR3 measures 11 amino acids from cysteine to phenylalanine. CDR3 DNA is the only sequence kept; it has 33 bases, read in frame from the first base. V is clipped by 1 base and J by 5 bases, and the sequence between their germline boundaries is 3 bases long. Donors were healthy HIV-negative adults with no recently reported acute infections or vaccinations. Every donor was a Caucasian adult living in Nashville, Tennessee, USA. CD4+ T cells were enriched by magnetic negative selection; naive cells were then positively selected on CD45RA, and the negative fraction formed the memory subset. Blood was obtained by leukapheresis, after which PBMCs were separated by Ficoll-Histopaque density gradient centrifugation and cryopreserved in liquid nitrogen vapor phase. Analytical flow cytometry was used to check the purity and quantity of every magnetically sorted T cell population. Each sorted fraction had its genomic DNA isolated and then quantified by UV absorbance on a Nanodrop 2000c.

Turning to this clone: This receptor's antigen is unknown. No much larger clone is present one base from it, and per-base qualities are unavailable.

Material: memory CD4+ T cells sorted from blood. Explained via the paper, the cell subset or site label denotes: CD45RA-negative fraction. This TCR derives from a woman aged 25-40 years in good health. Recombination connected TRBV11-2 to TRBJ2-7, with no confidently assigned D gene. The CDR3 sequence is CASSLGDEQYF. The nucleotide sequence is given as TGTGCCAGCAGCTTAGGGGACGAGCAGTACTTC. With the portions outside the CDR3 filled from the reference TRBV11-2 and TRBJ2-7 genes, the complete variable region becomes EAGVAQSPRYKIIEKRQSVAFWCNPISGHATLYWYQQILGQGPKLLIQFQNNGVVDDSQLPKDRFSAERLKGVDSTLKIQPAKLEDSAVYLCASSLGDEQYFGPGTRLTVT.